The clone carrying this T cell receptor (beta chain) was counted only a few times. As yet, its antigen is unknown. Germline V gene sequence: CDR1 GTSNPN, CDR2 SVGIG (reference sequence). The CDR3 spans 13 residues. After removal of 1 base from V and 6 bases from J, the junction contained 3 bases not matched to a gene. MiXCR was run by TCRdb on the RT-PCR reads, yielding one entry per CDR3 protein. Of some 600,000 distinct CDR3 sequences detected, about 15% appear once; the ten largest clones hold less than 8.5%. These data come from a study of response to subunit inactivated influenza vaccine. General study points: Only a handful of new T cells, the authors suggested, are recruited with each seasonal influenza vaccination.

This clonotype was obtained from a man in his fifties who received an inactivated influenza vaccine. The J gene is TRBJ2-1, the V gene TRBV30, with 7 bases that match TRBD1. The sequencing used PBMCs from blood, collected around 14 days before vaccination. The DNA of the CDR3 is TGTGCCTGGAGTGACTACAGGGGCAATGAGCAGTTCTTC. Amino acids: CAWSDYRGNEQFF.